The rows below give T cell receptor beta chains drawn from one sample of a study of OX40 agonist ivuxolimab in advanced cancers. The method was immunoSEQ multiplex PCR; TCRdb's version includes in-frame clones alone and lacks a portion of them. The data show tens of thousands of clones, about 90% seen once. The input for sequencing was CD4+ or CD8+ T cells sorted from blood, taken in a trial of the OX40 agonist ivuxolimab. The source is an adult with an advanced solid tumor such as melanoma, head and neck, liver or kidney cancer. The CDR3 runs from the conserved cysteine through the conserved F or W. The D gene is left open where the match is weak. Some rows have no size entry. The others give once, few or many, or a class for an expanded clone.

d_call	v_call	j_call	clone_size	cdr3_nt	cdr3_aa
TRBD2	TRBV7-3	TRBJ2-2	.	TGTGCCAGCAGCCACAGTCCTAGCGGGAGGGCCGGTACCGGGGAGCTGTTTTTT	CASSHSPSGRAGTGELFF
.	TRBV28	TRBJ2-1	.	TGTGCCAGCAGTTTATATCTTGCTGGTAGTTCGATAGGTCCGGGAACCCATAATGAGCAGTTCTTC	CASSLYLAGSSIGPGTHNEQFF
TRBD2	TRBV7-8	TRBJ2-7	few	TGTGCCAGCAGCCCAGGCGTAGCGGGAGGGCCAATCGAGCAGTACTTC	CASSPGVAGGPIEQYF
.	TRBV28	TRBJ2-5	once	TGTGCCAGCAGCTCTCGGGGAACCATAACGGGGACCCAGTACTTC	CASSSRGTITGTQYF
.	TRBV7-8	TRBJ1-6	.	TGTGCCAGCAGCTTAGTGGGGGCTTCAAGCTCCTATAATTCACCCCTCCACTTT	CASSLVGASSSYNSPLHF
TRBD2	TRBV7-8	TRBJ2-2	.	TGTGCCAGCAGCTTATATCGGGGAAGTGCGACTAGCGGTTCCGGGGAGCTGTTTTTT	CASSLYRGSATSGSGELFF
TRBD1	TRBV29-1	TRBJ2-5	.	TGCAGCGTGGGACAGCAAGAGACCCAGTACTTC	CSVGQQETQYF
TRBD1	TRBV5-1	TRBJ2-4	.	TGCGCCAGCAGCTTAGGGGGACAGATCCGAAACATTCAGTACTTC	CASSLGGQIRNIQYF
.	TRBV6-6	TRBJ2-7	.	TGTGCCAGCAGTTACTCAACAGATCTCTCCTACGAGCAGTACTTC	CASSYSTDLSYEQYF
.	TRBV27	TRBJ1-4	.	TGTGCCAGGGACACGGCAACTAATGAAAAACTGTTTTTT	CARDTATNEKLFF
TRBD1	TRBV28	TRBJ1-3	.	TGTGCCAGCAGAGACGACAGGGTTACTGGAAACACCATATATTTT	CASRDDRVTGNTIYF
.	TRBV9	TRBJ2-1	.	TGTGCCAGCAGCGTAGGCCCAGGGTGGCAGTTCTTC	CASSVGPGWQFF